This is a list of T cell receptor beta chains from one sample in a study of T cell responses to AZD1222 COVID-19 vaccine. Some clones are missing from TCRdb's copy, which holds only in-frame ones; the method was immunoSEQ multiplex PCR. Of 100,000 to 150,000 clones in the sample, roughly 89% were seen once. Sequencing was performed on peripheral blood, taken on day 0 of AZD1222 vaccination. The source is an adult in good health. CDR3s include the opening cysteine and the closing phenylalanine or tryptophan. Each record gives: V gene, D gene, CDR3 length, clone size, J gene, CDR3 protein, CDR3 DNA. The D gene is left open where the match is weak. A row's size may be missing; if present it is once, few, many or a size class.

TRBV11-2	-	16	-	TRBJ2-6	CASSLDSVAGANVLTF	TGTGCCAGCAGCTTAGACAGTGTGGCTGGGGCCAACGTCCTGACTTTC
TRBV7-2	TRBD2	16	-	TRBJ2-3	CASSLVGAGGADTQYF	TGTGCCAGCAGCTTAGTCGGAGCGGGAGGTGCGGATACGCAGTATTTT
TRBV12-3/TRBV12-4	-	13	-	TRBJ2-5	CASRPTEGETQYF	TGTGCCAGCAGGCCGACAGAAGGGGAGACCCAGTACTTC
TRBV7-9	-	13	-	TRBJ1-2	CASSPNGPLGYTF	TGTGCCAGCAGCCCGAACGGGCCCCTTGGCTACACCTTC
TRBV7-8	-	15	-	TRBJ2-1	CASSLSGLLYNEQFF	TGTGCCAGCAGCTTATCTGGTCTTCTCTACAATGAGCAGTTCTTC
TRBV25-1	TRBD2	16	-	TRBJ2-1	CASSDLAGAGYNEQFF	TGTGCCAGCAGTGATCTAGCGGGAGCGGGCTACAATGAGCAGTTCTTC
TRBV7-9	TRBD1	17	-	TRBJ1-1	CASSQGTGGDMNTEAFF	TGTGCCAGCAGCCAGGGGACAGGGGGAGACATGAACACTGAAGCTTTCTTT
TRBV19	-	15	-	TRBJ1-5	CAAGETGAPNQPQHF	TGTGCCGCCGGGGAAACAGGAGCCCCCAATCAGCCCCAGCATTTT
TRBV5-1	-	13	-	TRBJ1-4	CASSLDADEKLFF	TGCGCCAGCAGCTTGGACGCGGATGAAAAACTGTTTTTT
TRBV5-8	TRBD2	15	-	TRBJ2-1	CASSFRLAGDNEQFF	TGTGCCAGCAGCTTTAGACTAGCGGGGGACAATGAGCAGTTCTTC
TRBV10-3	-	13	once	TRBJ2-1	CAILGDPYNEQFF	TGTGCCATCCTTGGAGATCCCTACAATGAGCAGTTCTTC
TRBV28	TRBD1	16	-	TRBJ2-1	CASSLGQGASYNEQFF	TGTGCCAGCAGTCTAGGACAGGGGGCCTCCTACAATGAGCAGTTCTTC
TRBV4-2	-	15	-	TRBJ2-1	CASSQDYGSADEQFF	TGTGCCAGCAGCCAAGATTACGGGAGTGCCGATGAGCAGTTCTTC
TRBV7-8	TRBD1	15	-	TRBJ1-2	CASSSPGQGNYGYTF	TGTGCCAGCAGCTCCCCGGGACAGGGAAACTATGGCTACACCTTC
TRBV11-2	-	15	once	TRBJ2-7	CASSLQGGNSYEQYF	TGTGCCAGCAGCTTACAGGGGGGAAACTCCTACGAGCAGTACTTC
TRBV7-9	-	14	-	TRBJ2-5	CASRRRGDRETQYF	TGTGCCAGCAGAAGACGGGGCGATAGGGAGACCCAGTACTTC
TRBV29-1	-	12	-	TRBJ1-3	CSVAESGNTIYF	TGCAGCGTTGCCGAATCCGGAAACACCATATATTTT
TRBV9	TRBD1	18	once	TRBJ2-3	CASSVVGGQIRYTDTQYF	TGTGCCAGCAGCGTAGTAGGGGGACAGATTCGGTACACAGATACGCAGTATTTT
TRBV6-2/TRBV6-3	TRBD2	19	-	TRBJ2-1	CASSYPDLAGPSSYNEQFF	TGTGCCAGCAGTTACCCTGACTTAGCGGGACCGAGCTCCTACAATGAGCAGTTCTTC
TRBV18	-	16	-	TRBJ1-6	CASSPRTGLVNSPLHF	TGTGCCAGCTCACCTCGGACCGGGTTGGTTAATTCACCCCTCCACTTT
TRBV3-1/TRBV3-2	-	16	-	TRBJ1-2	CASSQATRQPREGYTF	TGTGCCAGCAGCCAAGCGACCCGACAGCCCCGAGAGGGCTACACCTTC
TRBV7-2	TRBD2	16	-	TRBJ2-1	CASSSGTSGRVNEQFF	TGTGCCAGCAGCTCAGGGACTAGCGGGAGGGTAAATGAGCAGTTCTTC
TRBV19	TRBD2	17	-	TRBJ2-2	CASSRTSGGQNTGELFF	TGTGCCAGTAGTAGGACTAGCGGGGGGCAAAACACCGGGGAGCTGTTTTTT
TRBV19	TRBD1	13	-	TRBJ1-2	CASNSDRADGYTF	TGTGCCAGTAACAGTGACAGGGCTGACGGCTACACCTTC
TRBV30	-	15	-	TRBJ2-3	CAWSVTPPPTDTQYF	TGTGCCTGGAGTGTCACCCCTCCGCCCACAGATACGCAGTATTTT
TRBV19	-	14	-	TRBJ2-5	CASSRKGWGETQYF	TGTGCCAGTAGTAGAAAAGGGTGGGGGGAGACCCAGTACTTC
TRBV15	-	15	-	TRBJ2-1	CATSRVGRTSNEQFF	TGTGCCACCAGCAGAGTTGGCAGGACCAGCAATGAGCAGTTCTTC
TRBV6-1	-	15	-	TRBJ1-6	CASSELWARDSPLHF	TGTGCCAGCAGTGAACTCTGGGCTAGGGATTCACCCCTCCACTTT
TRBV5-8	TRBD2	17	-	TRBJ2-3	CASSPEGTSGSADTQYF	TGTGCCAGCAGCCCGGAGGGGACTAGCGGGAGCGCAGATACGCAGTATTTT
TRBV5-4	-	14	-	TRBJ2-7	CASSLAGTHPGQYF	TGTGCCAGCAGCTTGGCCGGCACGCACCCTGGGCAGTACTTC
TRBV30	-	13	-	TRBJ1-5	CAWSVNPNQPQHF	TGTGCCTGGAGTGTAAATCCCAATCAGCCCCAGCATTTT
TRBV30	-	11	-	TRBJ1-1	CAWNMNTEAFF	TGTGCCTGGAATATGAACACTGAAGCTTTCTTT
TRBV30	TRBD2	14	-	TRBJ2-3	CAAGLTPGGDTQYF	TGTGCCGCGGGACTGACACCGGGAGGGGATACGCAGTATTTT
TRBV7-2	-	14	-	TRBJ1-2	CASSPRGGGHGYTF	TGTGCCAGCAGCCCCCGGGGCGGGGGACATGGCTACACCTTC
TRBV7-8	TRBD1	14	-	TRBJ1-4	CASSYRDSGEKLFF	TGTGCCAGCAGTTACCGGGACAGTGGGGAAAAACTGTTTTTT
TRBV5-5	-	15	-	TRBJ2-7	CASSLGPYGTYEQYF	TGTGCCAGCAGCTTGGGACCGTACGGTACCTACGAGCAGTACTTC
TRBV10-3	-	15	once	TRBJ1-2	CAISESRGRGYGYTF	TGTGCCATCAGTGAGTCCAGGGGCAGAGGCTATGGCTACACCTTC
TRBV29-1	-	12	-	TRBJ1-2	CSVAIDSYGYTF	TGCAGCGTTGCAATCGACAGCTATGGCTACACCTTC
TRBV2	TRBD1	15	-	TRBJ2-7	CASSVGQGPSYEQYF	TGTGCCAGCAGTGTGGGACAGGGGCCCTCCTACGAGCAGTACTTC
TRBV24-1	-	13	-	TRBJ1-2	CATSDGVNYGYTF	TGTGCCACCAGTGATGGGGTTAACTATGGCTACACCTTC
TRBV9	-	13	-	TRBJ1-1	CASSVLRLDEAFF	TGTGCCAGCAGCGTACTGAGGCTAGATGAAGCTTTCTTT
TRBV13	-	14	few	TRBJ2-5	CASSLRGGHETQYF	TGTGCCAGCAGCTTGAGAGGGGGGCATGAGACCCAGTACTTC
TRBV18	TRBD1	16	few	TRBJ1-2	CASSPPGGGVNYGYTF	TGTGCCAGCTCACCACCGGGAGGGGGCGTGAACTATGGCTACACCTTC
TRBV2	TRBD1	13	-	TRBJ1-1	CATKGDRETEAFF	TGTGCCACAAAAGGGGACAGGGAGACTGAAGCTTTCTTT
TRBV7-6	-	12	-	TRBJ2-3	CASSFYTDTQYF	TGTGCCAGCAGCTTCTATACAGATACGCAGTATTTT
TRBV2	-	16	-	TRBJ1-2	CASSEVATGFNYGYTF	TGTGCCAGCAGTGAAGTAGCGACAGGATTTAACTATGGCTACACCTTC
TRBV7-2	TRBD2	15	-	TRBJ2-5	CASSSRTGGPETQYF	TGTGCCAGCAGCTCAAGAACGGGGGGGCCAGAGACCCAGTACTTC
TRBV5-1	TRBD2	15	-	TRBJ2-1	CASSYSGAEYNEQFF	TGCGCCAGCAGTTATAGCGGGGCGGAGTACAATGAGCAGTTCTTC
TRBV7-6	TRBD1	18	-	TRBJ1-5	CASSLARTGPYSNQPQHF	TGTGCCAGCAGCTTAGCACGGACAGGACCCTATAGCAATCAGCCCCAGCATTTT
TRBV28	TRBD1	14	-	TRBJ1-6	CASTVTGSGSPLHF	TGTGCCAGCACCGTGACAGGGAGTGGTTCACCCCTCCACTTT
TRBV19	-	16	-	TRBJ1-3	CASSMMGGGTGNTIYF	TGTGCCAGTAGTATGATGGGAGGAGGGACTGGAAACACCATATATTTT
TRBV5-1	TRBD1	13	-	TRBJ1-2	CASSFTGGYGYTF	TGCGCCAGCAGCTTCACAGGGGGCTATGGCTACACCTTC
TRBV5-1	TRBD1	16	-	TRBJ1-1	CASSLPGTGGSTEAFF	TGCGCCAGCAGCTTACCCGGGACAGGGGGTAGCACTGAAGCTTTCTTT